The 24 T cell receptor beta chains presented below share a single source sample, sequenced in a study of blood T cell repertoires in COVID-19. Assay used: immunoSEQ multiplex PCR; TCRdb lists only in-frame clones, some missing. Here the sample spans over 95,000 clones, 60% to 85% being singletons. Source material: peripheral blood. The receptors here all came from a woman of 80 years or more with active or convalescent COVID-19.

The chain links TRBV29-1 to TRBJ2-4; TRBD2 matches at 10 bases. There are 14 residues in the CDR3. V lost 6 bases to trimming and J lost 7 bases; unmatched junction nucleotides: 9. In germline, CDR1 is SQVTM, CDR2 ANQGSEA. The CDR3 nucleotides are TGCAGCGTCTTCAGCGGGAGGGCCGGGAACATTCAGTACTTC. It is translated as CSVFSGRAGNIQYF. Filled out from reference TRBV29-1 and TRBJ2-4, the complete variable domain reads SAVISQKPSRDICQRGTSLTIQCQVDSQVTMMFWYRQQPGQSLTLIATANQGSEATYESGFVIDKFPISRPNLTFSTLTVSNMSPEDSSIYLCSVFSGRAGNIQYFGAGTRLSVL.

The J gene is TRBJ1-6, the V gene TRBV7-3; D may be TRBD1 (5 bases). This CDR3 has 18 residues. The V and J ends lost 5 bases and 4 bases respectively, with 21 bases between them. CDR1 is SGHTA, CDR2 FQGTGA, per germline. Written as DNA, the CDR3 is TGTGCCAGCAGCCGCTTAACCGACGGGACTCCTTATAATTCACCCCTCCACTTT. As protein: CASSRLTDGTPYNSPLHF.

The chain is built from TRBV5-4 and TRBJ2-3, with 12 bases aligning to TRBD2. Germline CDR1 SGHNT, CDR2 YYREEE (reference sequence). V gave up 4 bases and J gave up 6 bases; unmatched junction bases: 12. There are 17 residues in the CDR3. The CDR3 sequence: CASSEGLAGGRGDTQYF. The CDR3 DNA is TGTGCCAGCAGCGAGGGCCTAGCGGGAGGGCGGGGGGATACGCAGTATTTT.

With regard to this clone: The germline gene is not matched at one end of the junction; a read error may be the cause. The chain couples TRBV5-1 to TRBJ2-3; 8 nucleotides match TRBD2. Germline V gene data show CDR1 as SGHRS and CDR2 as YFSETQ. This CDR3 comprises 17 residues. CDR3 bases: TGTGCCAGCAGCTTGGGGGCTGGTCCGCGGGAGGCAGATACGCAGTATTTT. Translated, it gives CASSLGAGPREADTQYF.

This clone was seen once. This chain links TRBV11-3 with TRBJ2-1; tentative D call: TRBD1 (8 bases). The CDR3 runs 16 residues. Germline-derived CDR1 and CDR2 are SGHNT and YENEEA. Between the trimmed V and J ends, which lost 8 bases and 4 bases, there was a span of 21 bases. The CDR3 sequence is CASGTGGGVGYNEQFF. The DNA for the CDR3 is TGTGCCAGCGGTACAGGGGGAGGGGTCGGTTACAATGAGCAGTTCTTC. Complete variable domain (other parts from reference TRBV11-3 and TRBJ2-1): EAGVVQSPRYKIIEKKQPVAFWCNPISGHNTLYWYLQNLGQGPELLIRYENEEAVDDSQLPKDRFSAERLKGVDSTLKIQPAELGDSAVYLCASGTGGGVGYNEQFFGPGTRLTVL.

V usage is TRBV7-8 and J usage is TRBJ2-1, with 10 nucleotides matching TRBD2. The CDR3 runs 18 residues. The junction had 13 bases not matched to a gene; V was cut back by 4 bases and J by 4 bases. Germline lookup yields CDR1 SGHVS and CDR2 FQNEAQ. In DNA, the CDR3 is TGTGCCAGCAGCTGGGGGACGTTAGCGGGAGGCCCATACAATGAGCAGTTCTTC. Amino acids: CASSWGTLAGGPYNEQFF.

The chain couples TRBV28 to TRBJ1-2, with D tentatively TRBD1 (5 bases). The CDR3 runs to 14 residues. Germline loops: CDR1 MDHEN, CDR2 SYDVKM. Trimming cost V 4 bases and J 2 bases, with 11 bases left between them. CDR3 coding DNA: TGTGCCAGCAGTTCAGGGCCCGAGAACTATGGCTACACCTTC. Translating gives CASSSGPENYGYTF.

This clone has a handful of counts. J is TRBJ1-4 and V is TRBV28; no clear D gene. Germline CDR1 is MDHEN and CDR2 is SYDVKM. The CDR3 runs to 12 residues. The V and J ends lost 5 bases and 8 bases respectively, with 9 bases between them. CDR3 sequence: CASSAAWEKLFF. In DNA form, the CDR3 reads TGTGCCAGCAGTGCGGCATGGGAAAAACTGTTTTTT.

The chain carries TRBV11-2 and TRBJ2-6; 9 bases agree with TRBD1. J lost 4 bases, V lost 3 bases, and 7 bases had no gene match. The CDR3 sequence is 17 residues long. Germline values: CDR1 SGHAT, CDR2 FQNNGV. CDR3: CASSFRTGAWGANVLTF. The CDR3 DNA is TGTGCCAGCAGCTTCCGGACAGGGGCATGGGGGGCCAACGTCCTGACTTTC.

This chain uses TRBV6-1 with TRBJ1-5; weak D call: TRBD1 (6 bases). The CDR3 is made up of 15 amino acids. Per the germline V gene, CDR1 is MNHNS and CDR2 is SASEGT. Trimming took 3 bases from V and 1 from J, leaving 10 bases between them. The CDR3 nucleotides read TGTGCCAGCAGTGATATGGGGGCCAGCAATCAGCCCCAGCATTTT. This encodes CASSDMGASNQPQHF.

The DNA for the CDR3 is TGTGCCAGCAGCCTTCCCCTCAATGAGCAGTTCTTC. Translating it yields CASSLPLNEQFF. This rearrangement joins TRBV28 to TRBJ2-1; D unclear. Per germline, CDR1 MDHEN and CDR2 SYDVKM. The V and J ends lost 6 bases and 6 bases respectively, with 9 bases between them. The CDR3 loop spans 12 amino acids.

The V gene is TRBV2, the J gene TRBJ2-7, with TRBD2 matching 11 bases. The CDR3 extends over 13 amino acids. Germline V CDR1 and CDR2: SNHLY, FYNNEI. Unmatched junction bases numbered 2, after V lost 7 bases and J lost 3 bases. As DNA, the CDR3 is TGTGCCAGCATACTAGCGGGGGTCTACGAGCAGTACTTC. Translation gives CASILAGVYEQYF.

V usage is TRBV19 and J usage is TRBJ1-6; D may be TRBD1 (6 bases). V was shortened by 3 bases and J by 8 bases, with 14 bases between the two germline ends. Germline V gene sequence: CDR1 LNHDA, CDR2 SQIVND (reference sequence). The CDR3 runs 15 residues. In nucleotides, the CDR3 is TGTGCCAGTAGTATGCAGACAGGATACGATTCACCCCTCCACTTT. It yields the protein CASSMQTGYDSPLHF.

J is TRBJ2-1 and V is TRBV7-2; D is undetermined. CDR3 length: 13 residues. Trimming removed 1 base from V and 10 bases from J, with 11 bases in between. Germline V gene sequence: CDR1 SGHTA, CDR2 FQGNSA. CDR3 region: CASSLGVEREQFF. DNA of the CDR3: TGTGCCAGCAGCTTAGGAGTAGAACGAGAGCAGTTCTTC.

The chain uses TRBV7-8 and TRBJ2-1; 8 bases map to TRBD2. The CDR3 has 16 residues. The ends lost 5 bases at V and 4 bases at J; junction bases unmatched: 10. The germline gives CDR1 SGHVS, CDR2 FQNEAQ. The CDR3 DNA is TGTGCCAGCAGCGAAACCGGGACTAGAGAATACAATGAGCAGTTCTTC. Its protein is CASSETGTREYNEQFF.

V and J are TRBV25-1 and TRBJ2-1, with a weak D call TRBD2 (7 bases). The ends were cut back, 8 bases at V and 7 bases at J, with 30 bases in the middle. Germline lookup yields CDR1 MGHDK and CDR2 SYGVNS. The CDR3 runs 18 residues. The chain's CDR3 is CASGGGGPLAAQRNEQFF. CDR3 in DNA: TGTGCCAGCGGAGGGGGGGGGCCGCTAGCGGCACAGCGGAATGAGCAGTTCTTC.

The chain couples TRBV5-6 to TRBJ1-1, with TRBD1 matching over 8 bases. Germline CDR1 SGHDT, CDR2 YYEEEE. The CDR3 length is 14 residues. J gave up 6 bases and V 3 bases, and 7 bases lay outside the gene matches. Here the CDR3 reads CASSSDRVIAEAFF. DNA of the CDR3: TGTGCCAGCAGCTCGGACAGGGTTATCGCTGAAGCTTTCTTT.

The chain joins TRBV7-3 to TRBJ2-1; possible D gene TRBD2, 6 bases. Between the trimmed V and J ends, which lost 1 base and 3 bases, there was a span of 13 bases. Germline assignment: CDR1 SGHTA and CDR2 FQGTGA. CDR3 length: 16 residues. The CDR3 loop reads CASSLRRGSDYNEQFF. The CDR3 DNA reads TGTGCCAGCAGCTTAAGGCGGGGATCGGACTACAATGAGCAGTTCTTC.

This clone is medium-sized within its sample. The chain recombines TRBV19 with TRBJ2-2; weak D call: TRBD1 (5 bases). Trimming took 7 bases from V and 1 from J, leaving 13 bases between them. The CDR3 extends over 15 amino acids. CDR1 LNHDA and CDR2 SQIVND come from the germline V gene (reference sequence). CDR3 region: CASIPQGGNTGELFF. In DNA, the CDR3 is TGTGCCAGTATCCCGCAGGGCGGGAACACCGGGGAGCTGTTTTTT.

This clone was seen just once. The chain combines TRBV19 with TRBJ2-6; D gene unclear. Trimming stripped 11 bases from V and 2 bases from J, with 4 bases between. Germline assignment: CDR1 LNHDA and CDR2 SQIVND (reference sequence). The CDR3 runs 11 residues. CDR3 protein: CAATGANVLTF. CDR3 bases: TGTGCCGCTACTGGGGCCAACGTCCTGACTTTC.

This clone was seen a single time. The gene calls are TRBV10-2 and TRBJ1-1; a weak D match, TRBD1 (5 bases). V was shortened by 6 bases and J by 2 bases, with 10 bases between the two germline ends. CDR1 WSHSY and CDR2 SAAADI come from the germline V gene. The CDR3 spans 13 residues. CDR3 nucleotide sequence: TGCGCCAGCAGCAAGACAGCAAACACTGAAGCTTTCTTT. It translates to CASSKTANTEAFF.

The DNA for the CDR3 is TGTGCCAGCAGCCCCCCGGGACAGGGTAATTCACCCCTCCACTTT. Translating gives CASSPPGQGNSPLHF. The genes are TRBV7-9 and TRBJ1-6, with 9 positions matching TRBD1. The CDR3 is 15 amino acids. After removal of 5 bases from V and 6 bases from J, the junction contained 5 bases not matched to a gene. Germline V lookup: CDR1 SEHNR, CDR2 FQNEAQ (reference sequence).

V usage is TRBV30 and J usage is TRBJ2-1; D might be TRBD2 (5 bases). V was pared by 2 bases and J by 12 bases, with 17 bases between. The germline gives CDR1 GTSNPN, CDR2 SVGIG (reference sequence). The CDR3 runs 13 residues. As DNA, the CDR3 is TGTGCCTGGAGTATCGGGATCAGGACTCCGCAGTTCTTC. Translated, it gives CAWSIGIRTPQFF.

The J gene is TRBJ1-1, the V gene TRBV19, with a tentative D call TRBD1 (6 bases). CDR3 size: 14 residues. V gave up 3 bases and J gave up 4 bases, with 12 bases separating them. Germline V gene sequence: CDR1 LNHDA, CDR2 SQIVND (reference sequence). The CDR3 DNA reads as TGTGCCAGTAGTATTACGGGGGGCGGCACTGAAGCTTTCTTT. This codes for CASSITGGGTEAFF.